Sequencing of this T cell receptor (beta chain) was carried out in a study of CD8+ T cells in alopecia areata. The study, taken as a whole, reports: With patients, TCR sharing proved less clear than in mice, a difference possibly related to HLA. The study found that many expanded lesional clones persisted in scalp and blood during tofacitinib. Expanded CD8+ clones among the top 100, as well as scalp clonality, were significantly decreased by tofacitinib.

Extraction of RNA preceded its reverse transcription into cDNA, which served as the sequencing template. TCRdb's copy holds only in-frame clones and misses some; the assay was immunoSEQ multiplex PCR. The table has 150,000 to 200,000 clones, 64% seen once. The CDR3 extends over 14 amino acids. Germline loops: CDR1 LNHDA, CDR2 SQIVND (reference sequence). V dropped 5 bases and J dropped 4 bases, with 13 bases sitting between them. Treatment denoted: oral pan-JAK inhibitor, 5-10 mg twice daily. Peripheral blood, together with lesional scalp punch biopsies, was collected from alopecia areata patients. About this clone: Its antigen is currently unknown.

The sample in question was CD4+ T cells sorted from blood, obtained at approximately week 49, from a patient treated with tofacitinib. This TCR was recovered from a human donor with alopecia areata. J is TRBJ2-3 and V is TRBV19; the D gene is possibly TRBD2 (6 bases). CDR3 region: CASSAGLSSDTQYF. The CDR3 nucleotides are TGTGCCAGTAGTGCGGGACTGAGTTCAGATACGCAGTATTTT.